A single sample is the source of the 32 T cell receptor beta chains below, sequenced in a study of blood T cell repertoires in COVID-19. Clones were sequenced by immunoSEQ multiplex PCR, and TCRdb holds only the in-frame ones, with some missing. The table shows approximately 190,000 clones, with about 86% occurring only once. Sequencing was performed on peripheral blood. The receptor source for this set is a man aged 25 to 45 with active or convalescent COVID-19.

This chain connects TRBV30 to TRBJ1-1; no definite D call. Germline V gene lookup returns CDR1 GTSNPN and CDR2 SVGIG (reference sequence). V lost 2 bases to trimming and J lost 1 base, with 11 bases between them. CDR3 size: 14 residues. This CDR3 reads CAWSRVPENTEAFF. CDR3 bases: TGTGCCTGGAGTAGAGTCCCCGAGAACACTGAAGCTTTCTTT.

V and J are TRBV30 and TRBJ1-2; D remains unclear. Trimming stripped 2 bases from V and 6 bases from J, with 7 bases between. The CDR3 length is 11 residues. Per germline, CDR1 GTSNPN and CDR2 SVGIG (reference sequence). The CDR3 loop reads CAWSLGDGYTF. The DNA of the CDR3 is TGTGCCTGGAGTCTCGGGGATGGCTACACCTTC.

V and J are TRBV19 and TRBJ1-5; TRBD1 agrees at 8 bases. This CDR3 contains 16 residues. The trim removed 10 bases at V and 2 bases at J, leaving 13 bases unmatched. The germline CDR1 and CDR2 sequences are LNHDA and SQIVND (reference sequence). CDR3 sequence: CATNSLGQGGNQPQHF. CDR3 DNA: TGTGCCACTAACTCTTTAGGACAGGGCGGCAATCAGCCCCAGCATTTT.

The V gene is TRBV24-1, the J gene TRBJ1-2; a weak D match, TRBD1 (5 bases). The ends were cut back, 3 bases at V and 0 bases at J, with 16 bases in the middle. CDR1 and CDR2 (germline): KGHDR, SFDVKD. The CDR3 loop spans 17 amino acids. Here the CDR3 DNA reads TGTGCCACCAGTGATAGGGGCAGGGCCGATTCTAACTATGGCTACACCTTC. The encoded protein is CATSDRGRADSNYGYTF.

This clone occurred a few times. The chain joins TRBV27 to TRBJ1-4; D call uncertain. The CDR3 consists of 14 residues. Germline CDR1 MNHEY, CDR2 SMNVEV (reference sequence). The V end was cut by 4 bases, the J end by 5 bases, with 11 bases between. CDR3 coding DNA: TGTGCCAGCAGTTCGCGGGCCTTAAATGAAAAACTGTTTTTT. This sequence encodes CASSSRALNEKLFF.

This clone has ten or more counts. The chain has TRBV15 and TRBJ2-1, with D possibly TRBD2 on 6 matching bases. The CDR3 runs 15 residues. The germline gives CDR1 LNHNV, CDR2 YYDKDF (reference sequence). Trimming shortened V by 3 bases and J by 3 bases, and 12 bases separated the two germline ends. CDR3: CATSRRSGLYNEQFF. CDR3 in DNA: TGTGCCACCAGCAGGAGAAGCGGGCTCTACAATGAGCAGTTCTTC.

The CDR3 loop reads CATSRDHGGSQPQHF. The CDR3 region has the DNA TGTGCCACCAGCAGAGATCACGGGGGGAGCCAGCCCCAGCATTTT. The chain joins TRBV15 to TRBJ1-5; a weak D match, TRBD1 (5 bases). The CDR3 contains 15 residues. The V end lost 0 bases, the J end lost 7 bases, and 13 bases lay between the germline ends. CDR1 is LNHNV and CDR2 is YYDKDF in the germline V gene (reference sequence).

The CDR3 loop is CASSLPGQGGGEKLFF. CDR3 DNA sequence: TGTGCCAGCAGTTTACCCGGACAGGGAGGCGGTGAAAAACTGTTTTTT. V gene TRBV28 combines with J gene TRBJ1-4; TRBD1 aligns across 8 bases. Germline V gene lookup returns CDR1 MDHEN and CDR2 SYDVKM. Germline trimming cut 2 bases from V and 7 bases from J; bases unmatched to any gene: 9. This CDR3 has 16 amino acids.

Only a few counts were recorded for this clone. This chain connects TRBV27 to TRBJ1-2; the D is unclear. The V end was cut by 6 bases, the J end by 4 bases, with 12 bases between. The CDR3 extends over 13 amino acids. Germline CDR1 and CDR2: MNHEY and SMNVEV (reference sequence). The DNA for the CDR3 is TGTGCCAGCAGAGAATCCGCTACCTATGGCTACACCTTC. This translates into CASRESATYGYTF.

The genes are TRBV7-9 and TRBJ1-1; D is uncertain. The CDR3 length is 14 residues. Germline assignment: CDR1 SEHNR and CDR2 FQNEAQ (reference sequence). V gave up 3 bases and J gave up 2 bases, with 10 bases separating them. Written as DNA, the CDR3 is TGTGCCAGCAGCTTGAGTCAGGCTAACACTGAAGCTTTCTTT. Translated: CASSLSQANTEAFF.

V usage is TRBV28 and J usage is TRBJ1-1; TRBD1 agrees at 7 bases. With V trimmed by 8 bases and J by 6 bases, 6 bases remained unmatched. CDR1 is MDHEN, CDR2 SYDVKM, per germline. The CDR3 sequence is 12 residues long. The CDR3 DNA follows: TGTGCCAGCCGACAGGGTCTCTCTGAAGCTTTCTTT. It yields the protein CASRQGLSEAFF.

This chain links TRBV4-3 with TRBJ2-7; the D gene is possibly TRBD2 (5 bases). The CDR3 has 14 amino acids. Trimming shortened V by 0 bases and J by 4 bases, and 10 bases separated the two germline ends. Per germline, CDR1 LGHNA and CDR2 YSLEER. CDR3 sequence: CASSQESGGYEQYF. In nucleotides, the CDR3 is TGCGCCAGCAGCCAAGAGTCTGGCGGGTACGAGCAGTACTTC.

The chain has TRBV30 and TRBJ2-3; TRBD1 agrees at 7 bases. Germline V lookup: CDR1 GTSNPN, CDR2 SVGIG (reference sequence). The CDR3 consists of 13 residues. V was clipped by 4 bases and J by 3 bases; unmatched bases: 4. CDR3 residues: CAWINRGTDTQYF. The CDR3 nucleotides are TGTGCCTGGATAAACAGGGGTACAGATACGCAGTATTTT.

J is TRBJ1-1 and V is TRBV5-1; 7 bases align to TRBD1. J was trimmed by 1 base and V by 3 bases; bases with no gene match: 6. The CDR3 spans 15 residues. Per germline, CDR1 SGHRS and CDR2 YFSETQ. The CDR3 sequence: CASSWAGQTNTEAFF. CDR3 DNA sequence: TGCGCCAGCAGCTGGGCGGGACAGACGAACACTGAAGCTTTCTTT.

This clone was seen more than once but under ten times. V gene TRBV18 combines with J gene TRBJ2-1, with 7 bases lining up with TRBD2. There are 13 residues in the CDR3. Germline CDR1 is KGHSH and CDR2 is LQKENI. With 6 bases clipped from V and 9 bases from J, the junction kept 8 bases outside the gene matches. As DNA, the CDR3 is TGTGCCAGCTCTCAACTAGCGTCCCCTGAGCAGTTCTTC. This codes for CASSQLASPEQFF. Drawing the rest from reference TRBV18 and TRBJ2-1, the complete variable domain is NAGVMQNPRHLVRRRGQEARLRCSPMKGHSHVYWYRQLPEEGLKFMVYLQKENIIDESGMPKERFSAEFPKEGPSILRIQQVVRGDSAAYFCASSQLASPEQFFGPGTRLTVL.

CDR3 sequence: CASSFAPGNEKLFF. Written as DNA, the CDR3 is TGTGCCAGCAGCTTTGCACCGGGTAATGAAAAACTGTTTTTT. The rearrangement links TRBV7-9 to TRBJ1-4; D gene ambiguous. V was pared by 3 bases and J by 4 bases, with 9 bases between. This CDR3 is 14 amino acids long. Germline values: CDR1 SEHNR, CDR2 FQNEAQ (reference sequence).

The rearrangement links TRBV4-1 to TRBJ2-1; TRBD1 might be the D (5 bases). The CDR3 sequence is 14 residues long. Germline-derived CDR1 and CDR2 are MGHRA and YSYEKL. V dropped 0 bases and J dropped 10 bases, with 13 bases sitting between them. The chain's CDR3 is CASSQEKTPGEQFF. The CDR3, as DNA: TGCGCCAGCAGCCAAGAAAAGACCCCAGGGGAGCAGTTCTTC.

The chain carries TRBV20-1 and TRBJ2-7, with D uncertain. Trimming cost V 1 base and J 4 bases, with 5 bases left between them. CDR1 and CDR2 from the germline V gene are DFQATT and SNEGSKA (reference sequence). CDR3 length: 11 residues. CDR3 DNA sequence: TGCAGTGCTAGAGCTACGTACGAGCAGTACTTC. Amino acids: CSARATYEQYF.

This clone was observed a single time. This chain joins TRBV27 and TRBJ1-5; no definite D call. Germline CDR1 is MNHEY and CDR2 is SMNVEV (reference sequence). This CDR3 comprises 16 residues. Trimming took 2 bases from V and 2 from J, leaving 13 bases between them. In nucleotides, the CDR3 is TGTGCCAGCAGTTTAGATGGGAGCCGAGGCAATCAGCCCCAGCATTTT. Its protein is CASSLDGSRGNQPQHF.

The V gene is TRBV5-1, the J gene TRBJ2-3; a weak D match, TRBD1 (5 bases). The V end was cut by 4 bases, the J end by 7 bases, with 7 bases between. CDR1 is SGHRS and CDR2 is YFSETQ in the germline V gene. This CDR3 has 11 residues. In nucleotides, the CDR3 is TGCGCCAGCAGCGGGGCCAATACGCAGTATTTT. Translated, it gives CASSGANTQYF.

V and J are TRBV28 and TRBJ2-7; perhaps TRBD2 as D (5 bases). The CDR3 is 12 residues long. V dropped 5 bases and J dropped 1 base, with 6 bases sitting between them. CDR1 and CDR2 from the germline V gene are MDHEN and SYDVKM. CDR3 loop: CASSRESYEQYF. The DNA for the CDR3 is TGTGCCAGCAGTCGGGAATCCTACGAGCAGTACTTC.

CDR3 protein: CASSLDRSVNSPLHF. The CDR3 nucleotides are TGTGCCAGCAGCTTAGATCGCTCAGTGAATTCACCCCTCCACTTT. The chain uses TRBV13 and TRBJ1-6; D unresolved. Germline V gene lookup returns CDR1 PRHDT and CDR2 FYEKMQ (reference sequence). The CDR3 has 15 residues. V was pared by 1 base and J by 7 bases, with 11 bases between.

The gene calls are TRBV6-5 and TRBJ1-5; possibly TRBD1 for D (6 bases). Per germline, CDR1 MNHEY and CDR2 SVGAGI. V was cut by 0 bases and J by 0 bases, with 9 bases left in between. This CDR3 has 16 amino acids. The CDR3 sequence: CASSYSFRGSNQPQHF. CDR3 bases: TGTGCCAGCAGTTACTCGTTCAGGGGTAGCAATCAGCCCCAGCATTTT.

This clone was seen once. The chain links TRBV2 to TRBJ2-7; D not resolved. Deletions cut 4 bases from V and 0 bases from J, with 7 bases between. This CDR3 is 13 amino acids long. From germline, CDR1 is SNHLY and CDR2 FYNNEI. In DNA form, the CDR3 reads TGTGCCAGCAGTGGTACTCCCTCCTACGAGCAGTACTTC. It yields the protein CASSGTPSYEQYF.

The chain combines TRBV11-2 with TRBJ2-5; tentative D call: TRBD1 (6 bases). Trimming left V 4 bases short and J 4 bases short, with 19 bases between. Germline CDR1 SGHAT, CDR2 FQNNGV. This CDR3 is 16 amino acids long. CDR3 nucleotides: TGTGCCAGCAGCTCGATCCGAAGGGGGAGAGGAGAGACCCAGTACTTC. Translating it yields CASSSIRRGRGETQYF.

The rearrangement uses TRBV18 and TRBJ2-3; D is ambiguous. Trimming shortened V by 2 bases and J by 2 bases, and 5 bases separated the two germline ends. Germline-derived CDR1 and CDR2 are KGHSH and LQKENI. The CDR3 runs to 13 residues. For the CDR3, the DNA is TGTGCCAGCTCACCAGGCTTCACAGATACGCAGTATTTT. This gives the protein CASSPGFTDTQYF.

V and J are TRBV6-1 and TRBJ2-1; 10 bases align to TRBD2. Germline assignment: CDR1 MNHNS and CDR2 SASEGT. CDR3 size: 13 residues. The trim removed 4 bases at V and 10 bases at J, leaving 4 bases unmatched. CDR3 sequence reads: CASSGHSGGEQFF. CDR3 DNA sequence: TGTGCCAGCAGTGGGCATAGCGGGGGGGAGCAGTTCTTC.

This sequence joins TRBV10-1 and TRBJ2-1; 9 bases are a match to TRBD1. Per germline, CDR1 WNHNN and CDR2 SYGVQD (reference sequence). The J segment lost 6 bases and the V segment lost 3 bases, leaving 6 bases of the junction unmatched. The CDR3 runs to 15 residues. In DNA, the CDR3 is TGCGCCAGCAGTGATTTGAGACAGGGGGGCAATGAGCAGTTCTTC. It is translated as CASSDLRQGGNEQFF.

The sample holds a few counts of this clone. The CDR3 loop reads CASRDRVGNTIYF. In nucleotides, the CDR3 is TGTGCCAGCCGTGACAGGGTCGGAAACACCATATATTTT. The V call is TRBV12-3 or TRBV12-4, the J call TRBJ1-3, with 7 bases that match TRBD1. The CDR3 runs 13 residues. After removal of 8 bases from V and 4 bases from J, the junction contained 5 bases not matched to a gene.

This clone was recorded once. The CDR3 sequence is CASSSTVDRFYGYTF. CDR3 in DNA: TGTGCCAGCAGCTCTACCGTAGACAGGTTTTATGGCTACACCTTC. This chain joins TRBV7-9 and TRBJ1-2; weak D call: TRBD1 (6 bases). This CDR3 comprises 15 residues. V shed 4 bases and J shed 5 bases, with 17 bases lying between them. Germline V gives CDR1 SEHNR, CDR2 FQNEAQ (reference sequence).

V and J are TRBV6-5 and TRBJ1-1, with 8 nucleotides matching TRBD1. This CDR3 is 14 amino acids long. Looked up from germline, CDR1 is MNHEY and CDR2 is SVGAGI. V shed 6 bases and J 1 base; nucleotides not matched to a gene: 4. Here the CDR3 DNA reads TGTGCCAGCAGGGCCGGGACAGGGAACACTGAAGCTTTCTTT. This encodes CASRAGTGNTEAFF.

The chain combines TRBV7-9 with TRBJ2-7; 8 bases map to TRBD1. With 5 bases clipped from V and 3 bases from J, the junction kept 9 bases outside the gene matches. Germline loops: CDR1 SEHNR, CDR2 FQNEAQ (reference sequence). This CDR3 is built from 15 residues. The CDR3, as DNA: TGTGCCAGCAGCCCCGCCCAGGGGGCGAACTACGAGCAGTACTTC. Its protein is CASSPAQGANYEQYF.